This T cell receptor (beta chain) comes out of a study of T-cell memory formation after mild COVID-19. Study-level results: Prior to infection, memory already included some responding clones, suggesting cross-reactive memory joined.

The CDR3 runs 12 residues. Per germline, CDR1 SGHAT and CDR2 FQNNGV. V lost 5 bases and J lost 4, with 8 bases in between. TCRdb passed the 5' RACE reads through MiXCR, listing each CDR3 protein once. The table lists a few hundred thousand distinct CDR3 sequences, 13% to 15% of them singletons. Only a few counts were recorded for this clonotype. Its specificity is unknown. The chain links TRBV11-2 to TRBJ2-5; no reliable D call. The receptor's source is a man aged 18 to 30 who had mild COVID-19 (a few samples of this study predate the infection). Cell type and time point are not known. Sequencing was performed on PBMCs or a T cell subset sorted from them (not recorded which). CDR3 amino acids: CASSRPRETQYF. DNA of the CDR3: TGTGCCAGCAGCCGCCCTCGAGAGACCCAGTACTTC.